This T cell receptor (beta chain) was observed in a study of T-cell reconstitution after alpha-beta-depleted transplantation in children listed by TCRdb under 2016. Looking at the study overall: Using TCR repertoire profiling, the study quantitatively followed how T-cell immune reconstitution unfolded in children after TCRalphabeta/CD19-depleted allogeneic hematopoietic cell transplantation.

The library was made by PCR. TCRdb records Illumina HiSeq 2500 as the sequencer. TCR libraries were prepared with molecular barcoding, using unique molecular identifiers to normalize TCRbeta repertoire quantification. TCRdb trimmed the raw reads at Q25, called clones with MiXCR and kept productive beta chains. Each entry is one CDR3 protein sequence, shown with its most common DNA and genes. The table for this sample lists approximately 270,000 distinct CDR3 sequences; nearly 10% of them were counted only once. Around 10% of the sample is taken by the ten largest. Comment on this clonotype: This receptor's antigen is unknown. No base quality information exists; no much larger clone differs at one position.

Spanning cysteine to phenylalanine, the CDR3 consists of 14 amino acids. Of all the DNA, just the CDR3 is kept, 42 bases in frame from base 1. The germline V gene (reference sequence) provides CDR1 DFQATT and CDR2 SNEGSKA. The junction shows trimming of 5 bases on V and 5 bases on J, and the gene matches do not reach 10 bases of it. Source: PBMCs from the stem cell graft donor, taken from the stem cell graft. The receptor's source is a human donor who donated a stem cell graft to a child with SCID. The sequence links TRBV20-1 to TRBJ2-5, and TRBD2 matches 8 of the central bases. CDR3 reads: CSAGPGGGGETQYF. The DNA sequence is given as TGCAGTGCTGGACCCGGGGGGGGCGGCGAGACCCAGTACTTC.